These 12 T cell receptor beta chains share one sample of origin, sequenced in a study of shared T cell receptors in the human thymus. TCRdb's copy holds only in-frame clones and misses some; the assay was immunoSEQ multiplex PCR. The data hold hundreds of thousands of clones, with 70% to 80% observed a single time. These data were likewise used in another study, on human thymus T cells.

The specimen was thymocytes. The receptors originated from a boy in the first two years of life with a congenital heart defect.

This chain links TRBV4-1 with TRBJ2-1, with D perhaps TRBD2 (5 bases). The V gene's germline CDR1 is MGHRA and CDR2 YSYEKL. V lost 4 bases and J 0 bases, leaving 16 bases between the germline ends. This CDR3 has 17 amino acids. DNA for the CDR3: TGCGCCAGCAGCCCCCGAGGGCAGCAAGGCTCCTACAATGAGCAGTTCTTC. Protein: CASSPRGQQGSYNEQFF.

This clone was counted only a few times. The J gene is TRBJ1-1, the V gene TRBV27, with 7 bases that match TRBD1. J lost 2 bases, V lost 3 bases, and 3 bases had no gene match. The germline V gene encodes CDR1 MNHEY and CDR2 SMNVEV (reference sequence). The CDR3 runs 14 residues. The CDR3 region has the DNA TGTGCCAGCAGTTTGCAGGGGGTCAACACTGAAGCTTTCTTT. It codes for CASSLQGVNTEAFF.

The chain uses TRBV10-3 and TRBJ2-7, with D possibly being TRBD2 (5 bases). The CDR3 is 15 amino acids. The V end lost 0 bases, the J end lost 4 bases, and 13 bases lay between the germline ends. Germline values: CDR1 ENHRY, CDR2 SYGVKD. DNA for the CDR3: TGTGCCATCAGTGAGTCGGTTAGCGATCGGTACGAGCAGTACTTC. Translated, it gives CAISESVSDRYEQYF.

The chain recombines TRBV7-3 with TRBJ2-5; 7 nucleotides agree with TRBD2. The germline V gene encodes CDR1 SGHTA and CDR2 FQGTGA. The V and J ends lost 5 bases and 4 bases, in that order; junction bases with no gene match: 4. This CDR3 is 13 amino acids long. CDR3 nucleotide sequence: TGTGCCAGCAGCCCCAGCGGGACAGAGACCCAGTACTTC. It yields the protein CASSPSGTETQYF.

This clone is a singleton in its sample. V is TRBV5-6 and J is TRBJ2-3; 9 bases are a match to TRBD2. V lost 0 bases and J lost 6; bases outside the gene matches: 8. Per the germline V gene, CDR1 is SGHDT and CDR2 is YYEEEE. The CDR3 spans 16 residues. This CDR3 reads CASSLAAGGVLDTQYF. The DNA for the CDR3 is TGTGCCAGCAGCTTGGCCGCGGGAGGGGTCCTTGATACGCAGTATTTT.

The V gene is TRBV28, the J gene TRBJ2-7; 7 bases agree with TRBD2. The CDR3 has 13 amino acids. The trim removed 7 bases at V and 3 bases at J, leaving 6 bases unmatched. CDR1 and CDR2 from the germline V gene are MDHEN and SYDVKM. The CDR3 protein is CASTRDYNYEQYF. The CDR3 nucleotides are TGTGCCAGCACCCGGGACTACAACTACGAGCAGTACTTC.

The rearrangement joins TRBV30 to TRBJ2-7; tentative D call: TRBD2 (5 bases). V was cut by 0 bases and J by 6 bases, with 18 bases left in between. CDR3 length equals 15 residues. Germline V gene data show CDR1 as GTSNPN and CDR2 as SVGIG (reference sequence). CDR3 nucleotide sequence: TGTGCCTGGAGTGTAGGGAGCGGCACCGGCACCGAGCAGTACTTC. This gives the protein CAWSVGSGTGTEQYF.

The chain employs TRBV23-1 and TRBJ2-4, with TRBD1 as a possible D gene (6 bases). TRBV23-1 is recorded as an ORF, its role being uncertain. CDR3 size: 12 residues. In DNA, the CDR3 is TGCGCTCCGGACAGAACCAAAAACATTCAGTACTTC. Amino acids: CAPDRTKNIQYF.

J is TRBJ1-5 and V is TRBV5-1; a possible D gene is TRBD1 (6 bases). CDR3 length: 14 amino acids. Germline values: CDR1 SGHRS, CDR2 YFSETQ. Trimming removed 2 bases from V and 6 bases from J, with 12 bases in between. The CDR3 loop reads CASSLFGGAQPQHF. The CDR3, as DNA: TGCGCCAGCAGCTTATTTGGGGGGGCTCAGCCCCAGCATTTT.

The rearrangement uses TRBV28 and TRBJ2-5; the D gene is possibly TRBD1 (7 bases). The CDR3 totals 18 residues. Trimming stripped 3 bases from V and 0 bases from J, with 20 bases between. CDR1 and CDR2 from the germline V gene are MDHEN and SYDVKM. CDR3 sequence: CASSFWQGGPLNQETQYF. The DNA for the CDR3 is TGTGCCAGCAGTTTTTGGCAGGGGGGCCCCTTGAACCAAGAGACCCAGTACTTC.

The J gene is TRBJ1-1, the V gene TRBV4-1; the match to TRBD1 covers 9 bases. The CDR3 runs to 17 residues. The germline V gene encodes CDR1 MGHRA and CDR2 YSYEKL. V trimming: 1 base; J trimming: 3 bases; junction bases outside the gene matches: 9. CDR3 protein: CASSQVGPGDRDTEAFF. The DNA of the CDR3 is TGCGCCAGCAGCCAAGTAGGTCCAGGGGACAGGGACACTGAAGCTTTCTTT.

In this sample, this clone turned up a few times. The rearrangement joins TRBV7-9 to TRBJ2-7, with TRBD1 identical over 7 bases. V was pared by 2 bases and J by 3 bases, with 16 bases of the junction left unmatched. From germline, CDR1 is SEHNR and CDR2 FQNEAQ (reference sequence). This CDR3 is built from 18 residues. The CDR3 here is CASSLSRTSQGVNYEQYF. The CDR3 nucleotides read TGTGCCAGCAGCTTAAGTCGTACAAGCCAGGGGGTAAACTACGAGCAGTACTTC.